This record concerns one T cell receptor beta chain sequence. Its antigen is currently unknown. TEMRA cells underwent FACS enrichment and CD8+ and CD4+ T cells underwent negative isolation. The sample is drawn from a study of CD8 T cells in Susac syndrome. Study conclusions and caveats: The authors acknowledged that their TCR sequencing and HLA analysis involved a relatively small number of individuals.

RNA in amounts of roughly 0.5 to 1 ug was reverse transcribed with random hexamers. The authors amplified TCR beta CDR3 across 54 Vbeta and 13 Jbeta using immunoSEQ multiplex PCR. TCRdb analysed the immunoSEQ multiplex PCR reads with MiXCR anew, one entry per CDR3 protein. The repertoire has approximately 170,000 distinct CDR3 sequences, roughly 95% of them found once; the top ten carry about 0.1%. The origin of this receptor is a human donor with multiple sclerosis. The sequencing sample was made of CD4+ T cells from PBMCs.

CDR3 protein: CAGRSSGANVLTF. The CDR3 nucleotides are TGTGCCGGCCGGAGCTCTGGGGCCAACGTCCTGACTTTC. J is TRBJ2-6 and V is TRBV2; D gene uncertain. V shed 11 bases and J shed 0 bases, with 8 bases lying between them. Germline CDR1 is SNHLY and CDR2 is FYNNEI. The CDR3 runs 13 residues. Drawing the rest from reference TRBV2 and TRBJ2-6, the complete variable domain is EPEVTQTPSHQVTQMGQEVILRCVPISNHLYFYWYRQILGQKVEFLVSFYNNEISEKSEIFDDQFSVERPDGSNFTLKIRSTKLEDSAMYFCAGRSSGANVLTFGAGSRLTVL.